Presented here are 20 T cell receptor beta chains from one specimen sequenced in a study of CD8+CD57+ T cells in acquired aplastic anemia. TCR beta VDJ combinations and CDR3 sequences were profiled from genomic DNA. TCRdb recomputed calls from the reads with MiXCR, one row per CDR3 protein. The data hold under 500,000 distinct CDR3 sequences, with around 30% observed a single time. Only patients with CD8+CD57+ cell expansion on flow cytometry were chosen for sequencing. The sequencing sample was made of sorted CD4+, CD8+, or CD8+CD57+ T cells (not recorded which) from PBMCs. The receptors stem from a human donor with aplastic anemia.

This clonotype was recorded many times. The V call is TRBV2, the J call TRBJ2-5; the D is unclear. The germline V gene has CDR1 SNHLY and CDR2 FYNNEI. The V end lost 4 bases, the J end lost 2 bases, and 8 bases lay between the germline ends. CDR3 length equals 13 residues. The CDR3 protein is CASSAPRQETQYF. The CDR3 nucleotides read TGTGCCAGCAGTGCCCCTAGGCAAGAGACCCAGTACTTC. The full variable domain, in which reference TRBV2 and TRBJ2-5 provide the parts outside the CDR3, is EPEVTQTPSHQVTQMGQEVILRCVPISNHLYFYWYRQILGQKVEFLVSFYNNEISEKSEIFDDQFSVERPDGSNFTLKIRSTKLEDSAMYFCASSAPRQETQYFGPGTRLLVL.

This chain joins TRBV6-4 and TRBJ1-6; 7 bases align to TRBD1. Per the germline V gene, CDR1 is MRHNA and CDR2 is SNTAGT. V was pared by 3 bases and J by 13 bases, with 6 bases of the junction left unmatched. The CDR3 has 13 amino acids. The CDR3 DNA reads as TGTGCCAGCAGTGAACGACAGGGAGGTCCCCTCCACTTT. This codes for CASSERQGGPLHF.

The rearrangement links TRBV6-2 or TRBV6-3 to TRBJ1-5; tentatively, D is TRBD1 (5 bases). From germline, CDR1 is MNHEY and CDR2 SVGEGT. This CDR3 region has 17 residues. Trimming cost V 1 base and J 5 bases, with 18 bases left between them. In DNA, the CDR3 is TGTGCCAGCAGTTACTACCCCGTCACAGAGGGACATCAGCCCCAGCATTTT. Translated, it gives CASSYYPVTEGHQPQHF.

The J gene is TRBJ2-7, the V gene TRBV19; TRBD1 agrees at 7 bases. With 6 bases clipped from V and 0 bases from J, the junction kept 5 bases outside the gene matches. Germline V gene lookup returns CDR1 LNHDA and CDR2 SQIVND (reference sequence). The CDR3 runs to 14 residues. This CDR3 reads CASRLQGSSYEQYF. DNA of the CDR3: TGTGCCAGTAGATTACAGGGGAGCTCCTACGAGCAGTACTTC.

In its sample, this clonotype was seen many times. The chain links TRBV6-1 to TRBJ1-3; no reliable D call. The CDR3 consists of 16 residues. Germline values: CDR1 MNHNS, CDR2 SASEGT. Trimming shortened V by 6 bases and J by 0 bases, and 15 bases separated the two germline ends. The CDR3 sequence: CASSVIDSFSGNTIYF. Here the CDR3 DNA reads TGTGCCAGCAGCGTCATAGACTCTTTCTCTGGAAACACCATATATTTT.

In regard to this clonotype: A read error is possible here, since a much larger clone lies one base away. The CDR3 sequence: CSATRRGENYGYAF. CDR3 nucleotides: TGCAGTGCTACCCGCCGGGGAGAGAACTATGGCTACGCCTTC. The V gene is TRBV20-1, the J gene TRBJ1-2; D is ambiguous. The CDR3 consists of 14 residues. The germline CDR1 and CDR2 sequences are DFQATT and SNEGSKA (reference sequence).

The CDR3 is CASRPTSAGELFF. The CDR3 DNA sequence: TGTGCCAGCAGGCCTACTAGCGCCGGGGAGCTGTTTTTT. The chain is built from TRBV12-3 or TRBV12-4 and TRBJ2-2; 7 bases line up with TRBD2. This CDR3 comprises 13 residues. V dropped 6 bases and J dropped 6; count of bases not matched to a gene: 4.

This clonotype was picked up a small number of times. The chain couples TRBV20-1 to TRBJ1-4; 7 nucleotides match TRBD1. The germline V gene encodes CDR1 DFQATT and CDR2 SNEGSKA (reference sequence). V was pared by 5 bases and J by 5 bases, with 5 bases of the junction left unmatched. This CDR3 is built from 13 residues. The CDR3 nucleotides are TGCAGTGCTGCGGGACAGAAGAATGAAAAACTGTTTTTT. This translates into CSAAGQKNEKLFF.

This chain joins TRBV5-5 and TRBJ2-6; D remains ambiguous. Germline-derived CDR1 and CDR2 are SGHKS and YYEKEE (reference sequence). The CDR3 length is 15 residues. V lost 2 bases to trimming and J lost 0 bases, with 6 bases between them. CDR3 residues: CASSFSVSGANVLTF. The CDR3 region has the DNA TGTGCCAGCAGCTTTTCAGTCTCTGGGGCCAACGTCCTGACTTTC.

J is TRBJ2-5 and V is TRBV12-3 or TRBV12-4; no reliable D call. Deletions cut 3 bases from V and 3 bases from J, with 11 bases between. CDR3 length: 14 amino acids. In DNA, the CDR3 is TGTGCCAGCAGTTTGACGGGCCGTGAAGAGACCCAGTACTTC. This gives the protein CASSLTGREETQYF.

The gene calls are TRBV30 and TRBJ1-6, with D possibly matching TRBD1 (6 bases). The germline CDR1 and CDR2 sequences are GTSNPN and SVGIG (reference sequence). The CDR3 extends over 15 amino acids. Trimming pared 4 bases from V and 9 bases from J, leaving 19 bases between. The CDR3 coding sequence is TGTGCCTGGACCCCCCAGAGCAGGGGAAGTTCACCCCTCCACTTT. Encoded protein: CAWTPQSRGSSPLHF.

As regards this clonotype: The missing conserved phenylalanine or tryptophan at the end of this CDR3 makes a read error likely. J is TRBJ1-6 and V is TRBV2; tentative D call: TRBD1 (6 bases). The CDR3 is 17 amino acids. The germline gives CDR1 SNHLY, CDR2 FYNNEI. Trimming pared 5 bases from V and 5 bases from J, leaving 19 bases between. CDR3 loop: CASSPRTVFPNNSPLHS. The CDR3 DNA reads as TGTGCCAGCAGTCCACGGACAGTTTTTCCTAATAATTCACCCCTCCACTCT.

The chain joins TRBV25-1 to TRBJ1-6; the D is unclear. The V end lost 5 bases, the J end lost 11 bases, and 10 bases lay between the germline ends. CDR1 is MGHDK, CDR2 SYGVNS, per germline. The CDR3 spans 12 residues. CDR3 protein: CASSQSGPPLHF. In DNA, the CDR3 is TGTGCCAGCAGTCAATCCGGGCCACCCCTCCACTTT.

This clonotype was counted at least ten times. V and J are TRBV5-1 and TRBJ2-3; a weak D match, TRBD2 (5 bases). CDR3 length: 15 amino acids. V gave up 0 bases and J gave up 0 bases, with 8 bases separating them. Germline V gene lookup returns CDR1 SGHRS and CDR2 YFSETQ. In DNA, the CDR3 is TGCGCCAGCAGCTTGGATAGCGCTAGCACAGATACGCAGTATTTT. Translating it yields CASSLDSASTDTQYF. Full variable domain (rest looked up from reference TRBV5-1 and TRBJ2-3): KAGVTQTPRYLIKTRGQQVTLSCSPISGHRSVSWYQQTPGQGLQFLFEYFSETQRNKGNFPGRFSGRQFSNSRSEMNVSTLELGDSALYLCASSLDSASTDTQYFGPGTRLTVL.

The CDR3 region is CASGAQGGTEAFF. The DNA for the CDR3 is TGTGCCAGCGGCGCGCAGGGCGGCACTGAAGCTTTCTTT. The V and J genes are TRBV5-4 and TRBJ1-1, with D maybe TRBD1 (5 bases). CDR3 size: 13 residues. V gave up 7 bases and J gave up 4 bases, with 14 bases separating them. Germline V gene sequence: CDR1 SGHNT, CDR2 YYREEE (reference sequence).

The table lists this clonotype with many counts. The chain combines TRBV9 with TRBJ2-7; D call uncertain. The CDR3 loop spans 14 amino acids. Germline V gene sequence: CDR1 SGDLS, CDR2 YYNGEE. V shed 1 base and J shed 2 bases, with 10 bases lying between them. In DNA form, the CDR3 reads TGTGCCAGCAGCGTATCACCCTCCCCCTACGAGCAGTACTTC. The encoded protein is CASSVSPSPYEQYF.

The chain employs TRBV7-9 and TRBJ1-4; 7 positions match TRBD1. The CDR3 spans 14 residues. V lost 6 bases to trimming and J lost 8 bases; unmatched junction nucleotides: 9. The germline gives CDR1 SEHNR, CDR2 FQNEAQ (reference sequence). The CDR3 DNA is TGTGCCAGCAGTGCAGACAGGGTAATCGAAAAACTGTTTTTT. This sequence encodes CASSADRVIEKLFF.

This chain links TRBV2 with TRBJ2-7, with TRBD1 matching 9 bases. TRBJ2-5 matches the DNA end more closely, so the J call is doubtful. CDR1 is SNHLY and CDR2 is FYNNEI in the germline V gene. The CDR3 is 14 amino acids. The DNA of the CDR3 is TGTGCCAGCAGTCTCTGGACAGGGGAAGGGACCCAGTACTTC. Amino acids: CASSLWTGEGTQYF.

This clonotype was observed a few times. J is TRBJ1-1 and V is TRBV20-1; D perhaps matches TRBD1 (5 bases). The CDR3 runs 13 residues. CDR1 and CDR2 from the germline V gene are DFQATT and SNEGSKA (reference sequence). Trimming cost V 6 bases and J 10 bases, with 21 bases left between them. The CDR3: CSAFSGADSVAFF. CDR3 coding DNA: TGCAGTGCCTTTAGTGGGGCCGACTCGGTAGCTTTCTTT.

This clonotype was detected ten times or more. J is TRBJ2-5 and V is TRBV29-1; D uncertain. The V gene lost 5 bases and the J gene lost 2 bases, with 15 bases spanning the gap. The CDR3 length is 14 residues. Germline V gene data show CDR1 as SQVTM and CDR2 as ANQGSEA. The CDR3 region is CSVPFDTLQETQYF. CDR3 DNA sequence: TGCAGCGTTCCTTTCGATACACTACAAGAGACCCAGTACTTC.